The 18 T cell receptor beta chains listed next were all sequenced from one sample in a study of beta chain features in type 1 diabetes. Overall study findings and caveats: All four CD4+ subsets from Type 1 diabetes patients carried moderately but significantly shorter TCRB CDR3s.

Their antigens are not known. Every isolated RNA sample was fully reverse transcribed, so sequencing captured expressed TCRB transcripts. Sequenced by immunoSEQ multiplex PCR; TCRdb stores in-frame clones only, minus some. The table lists a few hundred thousand clones, about 15% of them singletons. Sequences were obtained from naive CD4+ T cells from blood. These TCRs come from a man aged 25 to 45 with type 1 diabetes.

The chain links TRBV6-1 to TRBJ1-6; D gene unclear. Trimming took 1 base from V and 10 from J, leaving 14 bases between them. This CDR3 contains 15 residues. The V gene's germline CDR1 is MNHNS and CDR2 SASEGT. This CDR3 reads CASSEGLGGRSPLHF. CDR3 nucleotide sequence: TGTGCCAGCAGTGAAGGACTGGGAGGCCGATCACCCCTCCACTTT.

There are a few counts of this clone. V usage is TRBV28 and J usage is TRBJ2-1, with 10 bases lining up with TRBD2. V lost 11 bases to trimming and J lost 7 bases; unmatched junction nucleotides: 11. Germline CDR1 is MDHEN and CDR2 is SYDVKM. The CDR3 extends over 14 amino acids. This CDR3 reads CASIAGGVSNEQFF. The CDR3 DNA is TGTGCCTCTATAGCGGGAGGAGTATCGAATGAGCAGTTCTTC.

This chain joins TRBV29-1 and TRBJ2-1; 12 positions match TRBD2. V lost 2 bases to trimming and J lost 9 bases; unmatched junction nucleotides: 5. The length of the CDR3 is 14 residues. From germline, CDR1 is SQVTM and CDR2 ANQGSEA. CDR3 sequence: CSVEPSGRALEQFF. The CDR3 nucleotides are TGCAGCGTTGAACCTAGCGGGAGGGCCCTTGAGCAGTTCTTC.

This clone was seen a handful of times. The chain couples TRBV27 to TRBJ2-5, with 7 positions matching TRBD2. After removal of 8 bases from V and 4 bases from J, the junction contained 10 bases not matched to a gene. The germline CDR1 and CDR2 sequences are MNHEY and SMNVEV (reference sequence). This CDR3 has 14 amino acids. The CDR3 sequence: CASRPGGGVETQYF. As DNA, the CDR3 is TGTGCCAGCCGCCCGGGGGGAGGGGTAGAGACCCAGTACTTC.

The chain is built from TRBV5-4 and TRBJ2-1; 13 nucleotides line up with TRBD2. The CDR3 totals 16 residues. The V and J ends lost 4 bases and 6 bases, in that order; junction bases with no gene match: 7. Germline V gives CDR1 SGHNT, CDR2 YYREEE (reference sequence). CDR3 in amino acids: CASSQMGLAGLNEQFF. In DNA, the CDR3 is TGTGCCAGCAGCCAGATGGGACTAGCGGGGCTCAATGAGCAGTTCTTC.

V and J are TRBV2 and TRBJ1-2; D possibly corresponds to TRBD1 (6 bases). Germline V gene data show CDR1 as SNHLY and CDR2 as FYNNEI. This CDR3 has 14 amino acids. The V and J ends lost 7 bases and 0 bases respectively, with 12 bases between them. The CDR3 DNA reads TGTGCCAGCAAGATGACAGGAGCTAACTATGGCTACACCTTC. It encodes CASKMTGANYGYTF.

This clone came up a few times. This chain connects TRBV30 to TRBJ2-1; weak D call: TRBD2 (6 bases). The CDR3 has 14 amino acids. Per germline, CDR1 GTSNPN and CDR2 SVGIG (reference sequence). Trimming removed 3 bases from V and 7 bases from J, with 16 bases in between. The CDR3 DNA reads as TGTGCCTGGAGCCAACTAAGGAGCGGGAATGAGCAGTTCTTC. Its protein is CAWSQLRSGNEQFF.

The chain recombines TRBV4-2 with TRBJ2-7, with 9 bases aligning to TRBD1. There are 16 residues in the CDR3. Trimming at V came to 0 bases and at J to 1 base, leaving 4 bases not matched to a gene. In germline, CDR1 is LGHNA, CDR2 YNFKEQ. The CDR3 sequence is CASSQEGTGRSYEQYF. The CDR3 coding sequence is TGTGCCAGCAGCCAAGAGGGGACAGGGAGGTCCTACGAGCAGTACTTC.

The CDR3 here is CASSASEETQYF. CDR3 sequence (DNA): TGTGCCAGCAGTGCGTCAGAAGAGACCCAGTACTTC. The chain carries TRBV6-1 and TRBJ2-5; no definite D call. Looked up from germline, CDR1 is MNHNS and CDR2 is SASEGT. The CDR3 extends over 12 amino acids. The V and J ends lost 4 bases and 3 bases respectively, with 6 bases between them.

This clone was seen only a few times. The chain uses TRBV2 and TRBJ2-1, with TRBD1 matching 9 bases. After removal of 6 bases from V and 7 bases from J, the junction contained 4 bases not matched to a gene. The CDR3 covers 13 residues. Germline V gene data show CDR1 as SNHLY and CDR2 as FYNNEI. The CDR3 DNA follows: TGTGCCAGCAGCACCGGGACAGGGAATGAGCAGTTCTTC. Amino acids: CASSTGTGNEQFF.

This clone was detected a few times. The V call is TRBV6-5, the J call TRBJ2-5; the D is unclear. Germline V gene sequence: CDR1 MNHEY, CDR2 SVGAGI. The CDR3 runs 14 residues. V gave up 6 bases and J gave up 1 base, with 12 bases separating them. The CDR3 DNA follows: TGTGCCAGCAGCCGGATGACATCCCAAGAGACCCAGTACTTC. Amino acid sequence: CASSRMTSQETQYF.

The chain carries TRBV6-6 and TRBJ2-7; D might be TRBD1 (7 bases). Trimming took 0 bases from V and 6 from J, leaving 15 bases between them. Germline assignment: CDR1 MNHNY and CDR2 SVGAGI (reference sequence). This CDR3 is built from 15 residues. The chain's CDR3 is CASSYSRDSFLEQYF. In DNA form, the CDR3 reads TGTGCCAGCAGTTACTCGCGGGACAGCTTCCTCGAGCAGTACTTC.

The J gene is TRBJ2-2, the V gene TRBV6-1, with D tentatively TRBD1 (6 bases). The length of the CDR3 is 14 residues. Germline CDR1 MNHNS, CDR2 SASEGT. V was pared by 4 bases and J by 7 bases, with 13 bases between. CDR3 amino acids: CASSVRGWDGELFF. In DNA, the CDR3 is TGTGCCAGCAGTGTCAGGGGCTGGGACGGGGAGCTGTTTTTT.

This CDR3 is CASSSPGAGVRVDTQYF. CDR3 DNA: TGTGCCAGCAGCTCCCCTGGCGCGGGGGTAAGGGTTGATACGCAGTATTTT. The rearrangement links TRBV9 to TRBJ2-3; 7 bases are shared with TRBD2. The CDR3 length is 17 residues. Losses at the gene ends were 4 bases for V and 6 bases for J; bases not matched to a gene: 17. Per the germline V gene, CDR1 is SGDLS and CDR2 is YYNGEE.

The genes are TRBV29-1 and TRBJ1-4; D is perhaps TRBD1 (6 bases). This CDR3 has 13 amino acids. Deletions cut 7 bases from V and 5 bases from J, with 14 bases between. The V gene's germline CDR1 is SQVTM and CDR2 ANQGSEA. The CDR3 DNA follows: TGCAGCGCACAGGGAGATTGGAATGAAAAACTGTTTTTT. This codes for CSAQGDWNEKLFF.

The CDR3, as DNA: TGTGCCAGCAGTGAGGCGGGAGGTCGGCTATCGGAGACCCAGTACTTC. It codes for CASSEAGGRLSETQYF. The chain couples TRBV25-1 to TRBJ2-5; 8 positions match TRBD2. Germline V CDR1 and CDR2: MGHDK, SYGVNS. The J segment lost 5 bases and the V segment lost 3 bases, leaving 11 bases of the junction unmatched. The CDR3 totals 16 residues.

This rearrangement joins TRBV20-1 to TRBJ1-2; D gene unclear. The CDR3 has 11 amino acids. V dropped 0 bases and J dropped 7 bases, with 6 bases sitting between them. Germline CDR1 and CDR2: DFQATT and SNEGSKA (reference sequence). The CDR3 loop reads CSARDLRGYTF. The CDR3 DNA reads as TGCAGTGCTAGAGATTTGCGTGGCTACACCTTC.

This clone was seen more than once but under ten times. The chain uses TRBV10-3 and TRBJ1-2; possible D gene TRBD1, 5 bases. The V gene's germline CDR1 is ENHRY and CDR2 SYGVKD. V shed 5 bases and J shed 2 bases, with 15 bases lying between them. The CDR3 consists of 15 residues. The CDR3 coding sequence is TGTGCCATCAGTTCGGGGACTCAACTCAACTATGGCTACACCTTC. This gives the protein CAISSGTQLNYGYTF.